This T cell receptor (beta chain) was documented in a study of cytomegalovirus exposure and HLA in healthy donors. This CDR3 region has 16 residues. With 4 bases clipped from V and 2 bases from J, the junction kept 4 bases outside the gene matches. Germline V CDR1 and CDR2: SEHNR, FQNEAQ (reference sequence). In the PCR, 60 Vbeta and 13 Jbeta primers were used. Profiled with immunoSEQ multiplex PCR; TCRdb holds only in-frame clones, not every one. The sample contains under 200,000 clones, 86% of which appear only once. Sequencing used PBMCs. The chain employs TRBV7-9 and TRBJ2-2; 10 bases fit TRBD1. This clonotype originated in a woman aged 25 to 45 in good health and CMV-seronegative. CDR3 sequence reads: CASSSRDRGNTGELFF. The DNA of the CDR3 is TGTGCCAGCAGCTCCCGGGACAGGGGCAACACCGGGGAGCTGTTTTTT.